This TCR beta chain appears in the sequencing data of a study of cytomegalovirus exposure and HLA in healthy donors. The PCR used 60 Vbeta and 13 Jbeta primers. Here immunoSEQ multiplex PCR was the method, and the copy in TCRdb shows in-frame clones only, minus some. The profile covers some 130,000 clones, with approximately 60% appearing a single time and 1.5% to 2% taken by the ten largest. Germline CDR1 SGHRS, CDR2 YFSETQ. CDR3 length equals 16 residues. Losses at the gene ends were 6 bases for V and 3 bases for J; bases not matched to a gene: 13. The source is a human donor in good health. This chain joins TRBV5-1 and TRBJ2-7; 9 positions match TRBD1. The sequenced sample consisted of PBMCs. The CDR3 coding sequence is TGCGCCAGCACCCCAAAACAGGGGGCAGGCCTCTACGAGCAGTACTTC. Its protein is CASTPKQGAGLYEQYF.